This TCR beta chain was found in a study of blood T cell repertoires in COVID-19. About the study: Collection of acute and convalescent COVID-19 samples took place in the United States, Italy and Spain. From T cells, B-cell-depleted T cells, or PBMCs came the material, which was cDNA or gDNA.

Original handling: Nucleated cell counts were estimated from reference gene primer amplification. Sequencing was performed with immunoSEQ multiplex PCR; in TCRdb, only in-frame clones are kept and a portion is missing. V, J and clone size are taken as reported in that table, and D and trimming were inferred from the DNA itself. Of about 87,000 clones in the sample, approximately 83% were seen once. This CDR3 region has 14 residues. From germline, CDR1 is MDHEN and CDR2 SYDVKM. Trimming at V came to 4 bases and at J to 0 bases, leaving 2 bases not matched to a gene. The TCR comes from a woman in her 70s with acute or convalescent COVID-19. The chain combines TRBV28 with TRBJ1-2, with 7 bases identical to TRBD1. The sequenced sample was peripheral blood. CDR3 amino acids: CASSSGGTNYGYTF. Here the CDR3 DNA reads TGTGCCAGCAGTTCAGGGGGTACTAACTATGGCTACACCTTC.